One T cell receptor (beta chain) is described in this entry. This CDR3 comprises 14 residues. Between the trimmed V and J ends, which lost 7 bases and 8 bases, there was a span of 20 bases. Vbeta (60) and Jbeta (13) primers were used in the PCR. Profiled with immunoSEQ multiplex PCR; TCRdb holds only in-frame clones, not every one. Of 200,000 to 300,000 clones listed, around 81% are singletons. This specimen comes from a study of cytomegalovirus exposure and HLA in healthy donors. Across the whole study: A previous analysis identified approximately 120 million unique TCR beta sequences derived from around 200 million T cells.

It was healthy bone marrow donors who served as donors. The J gene is TRBJ1-2, the V gene TRBV23-1; TRBD1 is a possible D gene (6 bases). TRBV23-1 is sorted into the ORF group, with uncertain function. Sequencing was done on a sample of PBMCs. The TCR comes from a woman in her fifties or sixties in good health and CMV-seropositive. Here the CDR3 reads CASTPVRGAPGYTF. CDR3 nucleotides: TGCGCCAGCACCCCCGTCCGGGGGGCGCCCGGCTACACCTTC.